This T cell receptor (beta chain) stems from a study of blood T cell repertoires in COVID-19 (TCRdb year 2020). In the study overall: Samples from collaborators originated in the United States, Italy and Spain and spanned both the acute and convalescent phases of COVID-19. The prospective study material was composed of cDNA or gDNA derived from T cells, B-cell-depleted T cells, or PBMCs. Sample metadata almost always included a de-identified subject ID, COVID-19 status, age in years and sex. The repertoires were made available in a free public database intended to serve as a resource for research on the immune response to SARS-CoV-2. Samples were obtained from the ongoing ImmuneRACE study (first 160 participants) and from about 1,300 subjects provided by 6 global collaborators. Where HLA class I and class II types were available, the types were taken from metadata supplied by the sample provider, not from assay-based typing. Subjects who had been exposed to COVID-19, were actively infected with it, or had recovered from it provided the deeply sampled blood TCRbeta repertoires that made up the dataset.

With respect to this clone: The antigen it binds to is not known. No much larger clonotype is one base removed from it; base qualities were not supplied.

TCRbeta CDR3 regions were amplified from genomic DNA using the immunoSEQ Assay, a bias-controlled multiplex PCR. From the authors' description of their analysis: Nucleated cell counts per sample were estimated from amplification of reference gene primers within the assay. To quantify the absolute abundance of each unique TCRbeta CDR3 rearrangement, sequence reads were collapsed and filtered. For each sample, productive Simpson clonality was calculated as the square root of Simpson's diversity index across productive rearrangements. This is the immuneACCESS table as TCRdb keeps it, with only in-frame sequences that have V and J called. A part of the clones is gone; compared with another copy, unresolved V genes explain less than half, and the rest is unexplained. The V and J calls and the clone size are those of that table, but D and trimming were determined from the DNA. The sample records 300,000 to 400,000 clones, around 87% of which are singletons. Jointly, the top ten make up approximately 8% of the sample.

Samples from volunteer blood donors who had recovered from COVID-19 were contributed by a second Seattle source. The collaborating institutions used their own protocols to collect whole blood in K2EDTA tubes. For TCRbeta analysis, collaborators shipped samples in one of three forms: frozen whole blood, isolated PBMCs, or DNA extracted from either of those sample types. Broad study findings and their caveats: The quantity of clinical and demographic metadata differed by source and by participant and was supplied without curation.

V ends up 2 bases short and J 0 bases short, with an unmatched junction base count of 0. From cysteine to phenylalanine, the CDR3 is 15 amino acids long. Of the read, only the CDR3 DNA is kept; its 45 bases are in frame from base 1. CDR1 and CDR2 are read off the germline V gene as SGHTA and FQGNSA. The sequence joins TRBV7-2 to TRBJ2-2; 7 junctional bases match TRBD1. This TCR derives from a woman aged 50 to 60 who had recovered from COVID-19. The specimen was peripheral blood. The CDR3 loop reads CASSLQGANTGELFF. The nucleotide sequence is given as TGTGCCAGCAGCTTACAGGGGGCGAACACCGGGGAGCTGTTTTTT.